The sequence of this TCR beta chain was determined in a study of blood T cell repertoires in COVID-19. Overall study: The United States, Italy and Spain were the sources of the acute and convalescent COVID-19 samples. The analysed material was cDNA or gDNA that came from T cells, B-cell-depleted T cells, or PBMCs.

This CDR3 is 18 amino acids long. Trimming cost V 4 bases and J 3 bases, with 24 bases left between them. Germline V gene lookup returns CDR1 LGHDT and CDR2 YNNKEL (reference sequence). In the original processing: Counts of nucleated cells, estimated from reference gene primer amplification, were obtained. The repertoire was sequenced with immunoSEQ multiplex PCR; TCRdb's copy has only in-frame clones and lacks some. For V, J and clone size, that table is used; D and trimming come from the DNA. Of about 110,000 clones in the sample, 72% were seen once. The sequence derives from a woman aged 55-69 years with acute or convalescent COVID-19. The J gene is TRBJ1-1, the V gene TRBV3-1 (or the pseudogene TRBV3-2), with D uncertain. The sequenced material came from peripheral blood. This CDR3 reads CASSLPLRSEGPDTEAFF. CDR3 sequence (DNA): TGTGCCAGCAGCCTACCACTCAGATCCGAGGGTCCAGACACTGAAGCTTTCTTT.